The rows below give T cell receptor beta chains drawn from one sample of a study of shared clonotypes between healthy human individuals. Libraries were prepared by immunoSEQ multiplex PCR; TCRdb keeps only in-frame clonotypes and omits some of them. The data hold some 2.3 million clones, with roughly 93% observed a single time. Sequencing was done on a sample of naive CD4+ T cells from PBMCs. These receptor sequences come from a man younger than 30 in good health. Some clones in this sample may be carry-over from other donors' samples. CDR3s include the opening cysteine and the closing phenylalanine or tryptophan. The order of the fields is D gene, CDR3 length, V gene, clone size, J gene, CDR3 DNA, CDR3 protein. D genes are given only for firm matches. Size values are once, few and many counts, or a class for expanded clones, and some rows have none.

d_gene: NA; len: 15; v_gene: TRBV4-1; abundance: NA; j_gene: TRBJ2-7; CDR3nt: TGCGCCAGCAGCCAAAGGGGTCGGGCGGCCTACGAGCAGTACTTC; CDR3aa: CASSQRGRAAYEQYF
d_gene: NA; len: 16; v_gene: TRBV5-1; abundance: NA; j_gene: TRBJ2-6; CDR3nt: TGCGCCAGCAGCCCGCAGGGTAACTCTGGGGCCAACGTCCTGACTTTC; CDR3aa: CASSPQGNSGANVLTF
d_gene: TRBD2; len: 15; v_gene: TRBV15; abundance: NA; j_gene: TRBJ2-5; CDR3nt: TGTGCCACCAGATTGTCTAGCGGGCTTCAAGAGACCCAGTACTTC; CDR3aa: CATRLSSGLQETQYF
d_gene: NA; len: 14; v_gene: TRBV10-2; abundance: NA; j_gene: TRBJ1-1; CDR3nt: TGCGCCAGCACGTGGGGGCGGCTGAACACTGAAGCTTTCTTT; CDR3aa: CASTWGRLNTEAFF
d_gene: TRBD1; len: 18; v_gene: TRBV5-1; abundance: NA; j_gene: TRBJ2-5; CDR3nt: TGCGCCAGCAGCTTACCCGGTATCGGGACAGGGCCCACGGGGTCCCAGTACTTC; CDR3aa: CASSLPGIGTGPTGSQYF
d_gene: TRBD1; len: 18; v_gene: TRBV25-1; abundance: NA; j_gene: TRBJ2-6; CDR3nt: TGTGCCAGCAGTGAAACCACAGGGGCCAACTCTGGGGCCAACGTCCTGACTTTC; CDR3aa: CASSETTGANSGANVLTF
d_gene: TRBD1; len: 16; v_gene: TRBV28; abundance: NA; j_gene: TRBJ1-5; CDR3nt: TGTGCCAGCAGTTTGAACTTAGGACAGGGCAATCAGCCCCAGCATTTT; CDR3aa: CASSLNLGQGNQPQHF
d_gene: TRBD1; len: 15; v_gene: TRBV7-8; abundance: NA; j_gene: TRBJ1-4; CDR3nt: TGTGCCAGCAGCATAACGACAGGGGCAGGGGAAAAACTGTTTTTT; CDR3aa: CASSITTGAGEKLFF
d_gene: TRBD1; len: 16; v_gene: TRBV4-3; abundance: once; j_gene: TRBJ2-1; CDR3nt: TGCGCCAGCAGCCAGCAGGGACAGGGGGAGGTGAATGAGCAGTTCTTC; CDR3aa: CASSQQGQGEVNEQFF
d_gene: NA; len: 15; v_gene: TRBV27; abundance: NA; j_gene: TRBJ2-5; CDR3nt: TGTGCCAGCAGTCCAGGACACGGGGGAGAGGAGACCCAGTACTTC; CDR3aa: CASSPGHGGEETQYF
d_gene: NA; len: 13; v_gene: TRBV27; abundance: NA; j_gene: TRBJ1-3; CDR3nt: TGTGCCAGCAGTTTCCGGTCGGGAAACACCATATATTTT; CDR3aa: CASSFRSGNTIYF
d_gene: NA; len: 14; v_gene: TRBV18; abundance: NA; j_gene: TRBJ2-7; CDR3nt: TGTGCCAGCTCACGTCGGGATAGCTCCTACGAGCAGTACTTC; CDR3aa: CASSRRDSSYEQYF
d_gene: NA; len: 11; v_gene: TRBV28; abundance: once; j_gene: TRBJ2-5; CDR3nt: TGTGCCAGCAGTAAGACTCAGGCCCAGTACTTC; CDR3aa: CASSKTQAQYF
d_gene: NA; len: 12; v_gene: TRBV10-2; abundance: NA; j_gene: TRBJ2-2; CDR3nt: TGCGCCAGCAGGGACGACACCGGGGAGCTGTTTTTT; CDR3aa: CASRDDTGELFF
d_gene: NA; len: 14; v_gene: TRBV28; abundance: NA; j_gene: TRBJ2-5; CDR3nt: TGCGCCAGCAGCAACCCCCTGGGAAGAGAGACCCAGTACTTC; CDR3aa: CASSNPLGRETQYF
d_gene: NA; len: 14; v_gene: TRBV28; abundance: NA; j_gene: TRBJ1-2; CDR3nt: TGTGCCAGCATTGGTTCCGACGGGGCTCATGGCTACACCTTC; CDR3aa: CASIGSDGAHGYTF
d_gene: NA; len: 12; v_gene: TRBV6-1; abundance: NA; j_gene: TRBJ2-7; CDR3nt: TGTGCCACCCTAACGGAAGATTACGAGCAGTACTTC; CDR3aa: CATLTEDYEQYF
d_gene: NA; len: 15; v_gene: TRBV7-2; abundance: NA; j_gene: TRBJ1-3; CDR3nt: TGTGCCAGCAGCTCGGACGGCAGCTCTGGAAACACCATATATTTT; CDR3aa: CASSSDGSSGNTIYF
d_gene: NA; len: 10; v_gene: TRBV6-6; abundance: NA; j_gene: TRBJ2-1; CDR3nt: TGTGCCAGCAGCCCCGGTGAGCAGTTCTTC; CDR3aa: CASSPGEQFF
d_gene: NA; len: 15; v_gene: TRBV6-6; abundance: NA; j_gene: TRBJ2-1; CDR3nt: TGTGCCAGCAGCCGCGACAGTGCTGAATACAATGAGCAGTTCTTC; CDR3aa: CASSRDSAEYNEQFF
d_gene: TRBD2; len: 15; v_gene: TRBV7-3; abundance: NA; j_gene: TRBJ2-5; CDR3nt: TGTGCCAGCAGCTTAAATAGCGGGAGCTATGAGACCCAGTACTTC; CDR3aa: CASSLNSGSYETQYF
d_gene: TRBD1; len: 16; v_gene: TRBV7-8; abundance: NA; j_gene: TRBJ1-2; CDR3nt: TGTGCCAGCAGCCCCAGACAGGGGGCGGATAGATTTGGCTACACCTTC; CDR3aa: CASSPRQGADRFGYTF
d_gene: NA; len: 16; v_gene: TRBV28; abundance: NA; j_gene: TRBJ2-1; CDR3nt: TGTGCCAGCAGTTCAACCCGGGCCCCGGTAACGAATGAGCAGTTCTTC; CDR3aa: CASSSTRAPVTNEQFF
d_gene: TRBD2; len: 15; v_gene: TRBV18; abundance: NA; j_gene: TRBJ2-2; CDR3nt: TGTGCCAGCTCACTGGATAGCGGGAGAACCGGGGAGCTGTTTTTT; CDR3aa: CASSLDSGRTGELFF
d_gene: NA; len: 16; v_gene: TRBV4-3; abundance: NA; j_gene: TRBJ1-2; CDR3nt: TGCGCCAGCAGCCAAGGCCCCTATAAAGCTAACTATGGCTACACCTTC; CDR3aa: CASSQGPYKANYGYTF
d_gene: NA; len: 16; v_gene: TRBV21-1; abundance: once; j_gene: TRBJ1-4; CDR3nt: TGTGCCAGCAGCAAAGCGGGGGACGCTGTAGGAATGAAACTGTTTTTT; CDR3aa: CASSKAGDAVGMKLFF
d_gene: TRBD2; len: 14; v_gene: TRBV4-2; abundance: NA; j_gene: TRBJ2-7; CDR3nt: TGTGCCAGCAGCCGCCAGCGGGAGGTCTCCGAGCAGTACTTC; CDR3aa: CASSRQREVSEQYF
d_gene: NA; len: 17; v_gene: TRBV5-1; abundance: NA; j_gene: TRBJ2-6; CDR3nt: TGCGCCAGCAGCTTCGGCCCAAGGAACTCTGGGGCCAACGTCCTGACTTTC; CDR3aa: CASSFGPRNSGANVLTF
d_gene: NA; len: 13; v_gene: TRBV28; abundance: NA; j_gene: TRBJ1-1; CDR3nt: TGTGCCAGCAGTCCGGTGGGGGCCCTTGAAGCTTTCTTT; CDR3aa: CASSPVGALEAFF
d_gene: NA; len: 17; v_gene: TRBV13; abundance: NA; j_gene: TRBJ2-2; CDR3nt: TGTGCCAGCAGCTTAGGAGGGTCAACAGGGAGGACCGGGGAGCTGTTTTTT; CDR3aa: CASSLGGSTGRTGELFF
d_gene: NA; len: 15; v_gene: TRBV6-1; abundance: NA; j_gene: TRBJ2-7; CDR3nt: TGTGCCAGCAGTCCACCCCTAGGGAAACCATACGAGCAGTACTTC; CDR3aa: CASSPPLGKPYEQYF